This T cell receptor (beta chain) was sequenced during a study of CD8 T cells in ankylosing spondylitis. Notes on the study in general: The authors found the disease-linked clones to be CD8+ and relatively rare in peripheral blood. A TCR beta motif of eight or nine highly homologous variants seemed to mark ankylosing spondylitis blood. Significantly higher representation of disease-linked clones was reported for matched ankylosing spondylitis synovial fluid.

As the method for making TCR beta libraries, quantitative 5'-RACE with molecular barcodes was used. TCRdb re-called the 5' RACE reads with MiXCR, one entry per CDR3 protein. Among about 360,000 distinct CDR3 sequences listed, about 20% were seen once. On this clonotype itself: Its cognate antigen is unknown.

This CDR3 contains 16 residues. CDR1 SNHLY and CDR2 FYNNEI come from the germline V gene. Germline trimming cut 9 bases from V and 4 bases from J; bases unmatched to any gene: 7. What was sequenced was blood, either unsorted or a sorted T cell fraction (not recorded which). This clonotype originated in a male donor with ankylosing spondylitis or in good health (not recorded which). V is TRBV2 and J is TRBJ2-1; 15 bases fit TRBD2. CDR3 sequence: CARRTSGGALYNEQFF. DNA of the CDR3: TGTGCCAGGAGGACTAGCGGGGGGGCGTTGTACAATGAGCAGTTCTTC.